Sequencing of this TCR beta chain was carried out in a study of blood T cells in healthy people across ages. Through a sample-barcoded 5' primer and a J-beta primer mix, a second PCR was run for roughly 7 to 11 cycles. TCRdb re-derived calls from the 5' RACE reads in MiXCR, one entry per CDR3 protein. Of roughly 2 million distinct CDR3 sequences listed, around 48% are singletons. This TCR was sampled from a woman aged 40 to 50 in good health. The sequenced material came from blood.

CDR3 loop: CATSREGYGANVLTF. CDR3 nucleotides: TGTGCCACCAGCAGAGAAGGTTATGGGGCCAACGTCCTGACTTTC. The chain recombines TRBV15 with TRBJ2-6; no definite D call. Germline V CDR1 and CDR2: LNHNV, YYDKDF (reference sequence). V was clipped by 0 bases and J by 3 bases, with 6 bases between them. The CDR3 consists of 15 residues.